Given below is one T cell receptor (beta chain) in context. Its antigen is not known. The authors amplified TCR beta CDR3 regions, and they did so from RNA transcripts for repertoire sequencing. Investigators did first-round RT-PCR with HTBI primers, then second-round multiplex PCR. MiXCR was run by TCRdb on the multiplex PCR reads, yielding one entry per CDR3 protein. This table holds about 620,000 distinct CDR3 sequences, about a fifth found once. The sample originates from a study of Graves' ophthalmopathy and Graves' hyperthyroidism. Study-level findings and limits: Blood also held most thyroid clonotypes expanded above 0.001 frequency.

From germline, CDR1 is LNHDA and CDR2 SQIVND (reference sequence). The ends were cut back, 4 bases at V and 1 base at J, with 10 bases in the middle. The CDR3 consists of 14 residues. This clonotype originated in a woman aged 18 to 35 with stable Graves' hyperthyroidism. Some clones in this sample may be carry-over from other donors' samples. The chain links TRBV19 to TRBJ1-1, with D perhaps TRBD1 (5 bases). The sequencing sample was made of peripheral blood. The CDR3 here is CASSTGTENTEAFF. The CDR3 nucleotides are TGTGCCAGTAGTACCGGGACGGAGAACACTGAAGCTTTCTTT.